This entry concerns a single T cell receptor beta chain. These data belong to a study of blood T cell repertoires in COVID-19. Study details: Samples came from the United States, Italy and Spain, spanning acute and convalescent COVID-19. PBMCs, B-cell-depleted T cells, or T cells were the source of the cDNA or gDNA that made up the material.

Under the authors' procedure: Researchers report that nucleated cell counts were estimated from reference gene primer amplification. TCRdb keeps only in-frame clones here, not all; method: immunoSEQ multiplex PCR. Clone size and the V and J calls come from that table; the DNA yielded D and trimming. The data hold approximately 160,000 clones, with about four fifths observed a single time. J lost 0 bases, V lost 9 bases, and 10 bases had no gene match. The germline V gene has CDR1 KGHDR and CDR2 SFDVKD. CDR3 length equals 18 residues. The sequenced sample was peripheral blood. This receptor was obtained from a man aged 35 to 55 who had recovered from COVID-19. The V call is TRBV24-1, the J call TRBJ2-4, with 13 nucleotides matching TRBD2. Written as DNA, the CDR3 is TGTGCCACCCTCGAACTAGCGGGGGGGAGGCGAGCCAAAAACATTCAGTACTTC. This translates into CATLELAGGRRAKNIQYF.